The TCR beta chain described here comes from a study of blood T cell repertoires in COVID-19. On the study more broadly: Sources were T cells, B-cell-depleted T cells, or PBMCs; the material itself was cDNA or gDNA.

Authors' processing steps: Amplification of reference gene primers provided the estimated nucleated cell counts. Clones were read by immunoSEQ multiplex PCR, and TCRdb kept only the in-frame ones, dropping some. For V, J and clone size, that table is used; D and trimming come from the DNA. This sample has roughly 280,000 clones; around 89% occur once, and the top ten carry less than 2.5%. Germline V CDR1 and CDR2: MDHEN, SYDVKM. Trimming at V came to 5 bases and at J to 2 bases, leaving 7 bases not matched to a gene. The CDR3 is 15 amino acids. This TCR was sampled from a woman younger than 30 who had recovered from COVID-19. V is TRBV28 and J is TRBJ1-1; 8 bases agree with TRBD1. Sample: PBMCs or T cells enriched from blood (not recorded which). The CDR3 reads CASSPRTGSNTEAFF. In DNA form, the CDR3 reads TGTGCCAGCAGTCCCCGGACAGGGAGCAACACTGAAGCTTTCTTT.